Below, 9 T cell receptor beta chains from the same sample are listed, as sequenced in a study of blood T cell repertoires in COVID-19. TCRdb's copy holds only in-frame clones and misses some; the assay was immunoSEQ multiplex PCR. Of about 270,000 clones detected, about 90% appear once; the ten largest clones hold 4.1%. The source material was PBMCs or T cells enriched from blood (not recorded which). The receptors were sampled from a woman aged 30 to 39 with acute COVID-19.

The chain is built from TRBV10-3 and TRBJ1-4; 9 nucleotides align to TRBD1. V lost 10 bases and J lost 4; bases outside the gene matches: 4. This CDR3 has 13 residues. In germline, CDR1 is ENHRY, CDR2 SYGVKD. In DNA form, the CDR3 reads TGTGCCAGCGGGGACAGGGATAATGAAAAACTGTTTTTT. This gives the protein CASGDRDNEKLFF.

This clone was counted between two and nine times. V is TRBV27 and J is TRBJ2-7; 7 positions agree with TRBD1. The CDR3 sequence is 14 residues long. The trim removed 6 bases at V and 0 bases at J, leaving 5 bases unmatched. Per germline, CDR1 MNHEY and CDR2 SMNVEV (reference sequence). The CDR3 protein is CASRTGDLSYEQYF. CDR3 DNA sequence: TGTGCCAGCAGAACAGGGGACCTCTCCTACGAGCAGTACTTC.

The V call is TRBV11-2, the J call TRBJ2-7, with 11 bases that match TRBD2. The CDR3 runs 16 residues. The ends lost 5 bases at V and 3 bases at J; junction bases unmatched: 9. Germline V gene data show CDR1 as SGHAT and CDR2 as FQNNGV. CDR3 nucleotides: TGTGCCAGCAGCACCGACACTAGCGGGAGATTCTACGAGCAGTACTTC. It codes for CASSTDTSGRFYEQYF.

The chain carries TRBV3-1 (or the pseudogene TRBV3-2) and TRBJ2-7; D perhaps matches TRBD1 (5 bases). Germline V gene sequence: CDR1 LGHDT, CDR2 YNNKEL (reference sequence). Trimming removed 3 bases at V and 9 bases at J, with 9 bases between. The CDR3 spans 11 residues. In nucleotides, the CDR3 is TGTGCCAGCAGCCAGGGGCGGATGCAGTACTTC. It specifies CASSQGRMQYF.

V usage is TRBV5-4 and J usage is TRBJ2-1; 14 bases agree with TRBD2. Germline CDR1 SGHNT, CDR2 YYREEE (reference sequence). The CDR3 covers 20 residues. J was trimmed by 4 bases and V by 4 bases; bases with no gene match: 16. The CDR3 DNA reads TGTGCCAGCAGCATAATTGGCCTGTCGGGACTAGCGGGAGAGTACAATGAGCAGTTCTTC. Its protein is CASSIIGLSGLAGEYNEQFF.

This clone showed up just a few times. The chain's CDR3 is CASTQGYEQYF. The CDR3, as DNA: TGTGCCAGCACACAGGGTTACGAGCAGTACTTC. The chain links TRBV11-2 to TRBJ2-7, with D possibly TRBD1 on 6 matching bases. Germline CDR1 and CDR2: SGHAT and FQNNGV. V was pared by 7 bases and J by 4 bases, with 8 bases between. The CDR3 spans 11 residues.

J is TRBJ2-5 and V is TRBV5-6, with a possible D match to TRBD1 (6 bases). This CDR3 region has 14 residues. From germline, CDR1 is SGHDT and CDR2 YYEEEE. V lost 0 bases to trimming and J lost 3 bases, with 9 bases between them. The CDR3 nucleotides read TGTGCCAGCAGCTTGGGAGCAGGGGAAGAGACCCAGTACTTC. It is translated as CASSLGAGEETQYF.

Details on this clone: The same CDR3 can be traced to other DNA sequences in this sample. This sequence joins TRBV25-1 and TRBJ2-1, with a tentative D call TRBD2 (6 bases). V was cut by 0 bases and J by 0 bases, with 6 bases left in between. This CDR3 comprises 15 residues. Germline V gene lookup returns CDR1 MGHDK and CDR2 SYGVNS. CDR3 coding DNA: TGTGCCAGCAGTGAATACGGGAGCTCCTACAATGAGCAGTTCTTC. It translates to CASSEYGSSYNEQFF.

V usage is TRBV19 and J usage is TRBJ2-1, with a tentative D call TRBD2 (6 bases). This CDR3 is 14 amino acids long. V was clipped by 10 bases and J by 3 bases, with 16 bases between them. Germline values: CDR1 LNHDA, CDR2 SQIVND (reference sequence). The CDR3 sequence: CATKPSSGYNEQFF. The CDR3 region has the DNA TGTGCCACGAAGCCCAGTAGCGGCTACAATGAGCAGTTCTTC.